This T cell receptor (beta chain) was captured by sequencing in a study of blood T cell repertoires in COVID-19. The overall study: The study drew acute and convalescent COVID-19 samples from the United States, Italy and Spain.

Repertoires were generated with immunoSEQ multiplex PCR, while TCRdb's copy carries only in-frame clones and drops some. The sample lists about 160,000 clones; roughly four fifths were seen once. After removal of 4 bases from V and 6 bases from J, the junction contained 3 bases not matched to a gene. The germline V gene has CDR1 SGHTA and CDR2 FQGNSA. CDR3 length: 12 residues. This TCR derives from a man aged 45-60 years who had recovered from COVID-19. The chain recombines TRBV7-2 with TRBJ2-7, with 7 bases lining up with TRBD2. The source material was PBMCs or T cells enriched from blood (not recorded which). The CDR3 DNA sequence: TGTGCCAGCAGCTCCGGACTAGTCGAGCAGTACTTC. It is translated as CASSSGLVEQYF.